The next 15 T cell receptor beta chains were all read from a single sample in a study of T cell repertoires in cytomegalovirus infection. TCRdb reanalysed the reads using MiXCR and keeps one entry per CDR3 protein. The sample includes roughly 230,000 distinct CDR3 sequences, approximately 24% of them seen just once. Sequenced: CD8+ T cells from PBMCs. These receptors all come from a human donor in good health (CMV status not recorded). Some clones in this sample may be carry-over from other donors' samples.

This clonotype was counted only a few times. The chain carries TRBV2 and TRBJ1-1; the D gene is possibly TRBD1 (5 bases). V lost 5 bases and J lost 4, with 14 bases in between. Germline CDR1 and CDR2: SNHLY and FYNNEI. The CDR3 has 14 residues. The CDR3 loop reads CASSHLGGGTEAFF. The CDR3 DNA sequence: TGTGCCAGCAGTCACCTGGGGGGGGGCACTGAAGCTTTCTTT.

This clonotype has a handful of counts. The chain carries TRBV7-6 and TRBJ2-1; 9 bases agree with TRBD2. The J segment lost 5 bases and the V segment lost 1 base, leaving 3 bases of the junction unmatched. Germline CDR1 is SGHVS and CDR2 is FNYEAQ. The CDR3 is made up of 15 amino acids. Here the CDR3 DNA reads TGTGCCAGCAGCTTAGTAGCGGGGGAGAACAATGAGCAGTTCTTC. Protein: CASSLVAGENNEQFF.

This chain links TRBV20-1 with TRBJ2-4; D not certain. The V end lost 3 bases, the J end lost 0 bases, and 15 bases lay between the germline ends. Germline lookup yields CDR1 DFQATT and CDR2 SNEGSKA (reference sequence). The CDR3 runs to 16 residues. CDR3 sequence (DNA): TGCAGTGCTAGCGCTAACGAGCCTTTAGCCAAAAACATTCAGTACTTC. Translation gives CSASANEPLAKNIQYF.

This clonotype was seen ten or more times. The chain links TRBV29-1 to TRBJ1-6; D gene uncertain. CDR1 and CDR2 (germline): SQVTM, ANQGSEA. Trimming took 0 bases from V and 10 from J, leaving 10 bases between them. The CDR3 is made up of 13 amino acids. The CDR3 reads CSVEDSRGSPLHF. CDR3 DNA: TGCAGCGTTGAAGATTCTCGGGGATCACCCCTCCACTTT.

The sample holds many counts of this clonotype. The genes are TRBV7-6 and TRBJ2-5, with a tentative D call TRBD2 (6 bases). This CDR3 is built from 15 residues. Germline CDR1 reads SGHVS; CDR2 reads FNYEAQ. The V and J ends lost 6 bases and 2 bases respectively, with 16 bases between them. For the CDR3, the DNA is TGTGCCAGCAGTGGCCTCCTGGGACTTCAAGAGACCCAGTACTTC. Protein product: CASSGLLGLQETQYF.

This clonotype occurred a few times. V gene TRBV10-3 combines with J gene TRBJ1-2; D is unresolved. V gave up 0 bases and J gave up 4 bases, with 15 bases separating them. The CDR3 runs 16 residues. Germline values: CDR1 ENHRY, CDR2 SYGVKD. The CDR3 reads CAISESSGGGTYGYTF. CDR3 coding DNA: TGTGCCATCAGTGAGTCGTCGGGTGGCGGCACCTATGGCTACACCTTC.

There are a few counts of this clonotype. DNA of the CDR3: TGTGCCAGCAGCCATCGGGGACGGAAGAGCTCCTACAATGAGCAGTTCTTC. This translates into CASSHRGRKSSYNEQFF. This chain joins TRBV7-6 and TRBJ2-1, with D perhaps given as TRBD1 or TRBD2 (5 bases each). V lost 5 bases and J 0 bases, leaving 17 bases between the germline ends. The CDR3 runs 17 residues. Germline loops: CDR1 SGHVS, CDR2 FNYEAQ.

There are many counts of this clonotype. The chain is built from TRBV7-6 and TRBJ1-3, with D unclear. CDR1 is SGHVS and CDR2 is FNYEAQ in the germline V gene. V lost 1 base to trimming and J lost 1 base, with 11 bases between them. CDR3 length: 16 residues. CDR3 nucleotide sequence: TGTGCCAGCAGCTTAGTGGACGGAAGATCTGGAAACACCATATATTTT. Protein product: CASSLVDGRSGNTIYF.

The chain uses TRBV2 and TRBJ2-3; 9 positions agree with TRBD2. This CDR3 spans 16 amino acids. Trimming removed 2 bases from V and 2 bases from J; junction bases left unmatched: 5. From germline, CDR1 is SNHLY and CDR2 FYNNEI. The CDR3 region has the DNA TGTGCCAGCAGTGAATGGGCTAGCGGGAACACAGATACGCAGTATTTT. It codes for CASSEWASGNTDTQYF.

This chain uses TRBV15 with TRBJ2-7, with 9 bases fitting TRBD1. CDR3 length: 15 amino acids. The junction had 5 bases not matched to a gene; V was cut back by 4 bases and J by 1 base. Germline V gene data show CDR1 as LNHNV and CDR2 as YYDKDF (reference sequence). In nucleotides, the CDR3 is TGTGCCACCAGCACCAGGACAGGGGCTTCCTACGAGCAGTACTTC. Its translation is CATSTRTGASYEQYF. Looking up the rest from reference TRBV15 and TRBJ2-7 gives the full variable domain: DAMVIQNPRYQVTQFGKPVTLSCSQTLNHNVMYWYQQKSSQAPKLLFHYYDKDFNNEADTPDNFQSRRPNTSFCFLDIRSPGLGDTAMYLCATSTRTGASYEQYFGPGTRLTVT.

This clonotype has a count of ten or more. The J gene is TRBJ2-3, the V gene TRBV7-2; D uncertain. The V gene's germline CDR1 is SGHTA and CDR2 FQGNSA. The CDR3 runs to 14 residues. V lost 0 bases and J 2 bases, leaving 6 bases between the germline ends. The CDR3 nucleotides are TGTGCCAGCAGCTTAGCTTATAACACAGATACGCAGTATTTT. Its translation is CASSLAYNTDTQYF. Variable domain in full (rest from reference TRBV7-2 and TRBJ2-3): GAGVSQSPSNKVTEKGKDVELRCDPISGHTALYWYRQSLGQGLEFLIYFQGNSAPDKSGLPSDRFSAERTGGSVSTLTIQRTQQEDSAVYLCASSLAYNTDTQYFGPGTRLTVL.

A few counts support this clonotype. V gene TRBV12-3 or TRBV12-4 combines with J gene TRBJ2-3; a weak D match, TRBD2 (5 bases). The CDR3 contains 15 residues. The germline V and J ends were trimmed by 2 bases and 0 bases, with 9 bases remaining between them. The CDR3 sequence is CASSLYRGSTDTQYF. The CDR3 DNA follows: TGTGCCAGCAGTTTATACCGGGGTAGCACAGATACGCAGTATTTT.

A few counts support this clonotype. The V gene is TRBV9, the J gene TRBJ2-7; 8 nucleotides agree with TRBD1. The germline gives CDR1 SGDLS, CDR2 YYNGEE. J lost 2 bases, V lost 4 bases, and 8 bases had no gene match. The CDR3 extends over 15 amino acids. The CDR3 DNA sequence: TGTGCCAGCAGCCCCGCCGGGACAGGAGCCTACGAGCAGTACTTC. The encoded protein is CASSPAGTGAYEQYF.

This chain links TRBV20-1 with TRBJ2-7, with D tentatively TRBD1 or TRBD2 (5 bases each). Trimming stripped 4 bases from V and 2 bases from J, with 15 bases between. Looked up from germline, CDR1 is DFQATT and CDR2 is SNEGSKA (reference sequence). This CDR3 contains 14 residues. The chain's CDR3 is CSANNPGTAYEQYF. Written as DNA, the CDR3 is TGCAGTGCTAATAATCCAGGGACGGCCTACGAGCAGTACTTC.

CDR3 in amino acids: CASSRAVQNTEAFF. As DNA, the CDR3 is TGCGCCAGCAGCCGGGCGGTACAGAACACTGAAGCTTTCTTT. The chain joins TRBV4-1 to TRBJ1-1, with D uncertain. CDR3 length equals 14 residues. Germline V CDR1 and CDR2: MGHRA, YSYEKL. V was pared by 4 bases and J by 1 base, with 10 bases between.